This T cell receptor (beta chain) was profiled in a study of OX40 agonist ivuxolimab in advanced cancers. Some background on the complete study: The costimulatory receptor OX40 (CD134) was targeted by ivuxolimab, a fully human IgG2 agonistic monoclonal antibody. Intravenous ivuxolimab was administered to patients every 2 weeks at six dose levels: 0.01, 0.1, 0.3, 1.5, 3 and 10 mg/kg. Of the approximately 54 patients in dose escalation, 19 had hepatocellular carcinoma, some 15 had melanoma, 9 had renal cell carcinoma and 9 had head and neck cancer. In the dose-escalation cohort, 65% to 85% of patients were male, and the mean age was approximately 60 years with a range of roughly 20 to 79. Prior anti-PD-1, anti-PD-L1 or anti-CTLA-4 therapy was permitted, and checkpoint inhibitors had been received by about two fifths of dose-escalation patients. Three dose-escalation patients achieved partial responses, one with hepatocellular carcinoma and two with cutaneous melanoma. Peripheral TCRbeta sequencing was intended to test whether TCR sequence diversity was altered and clonal T-cell expansion was caused by ivuxolimab. The paper reports the monotherapy dose-escalation portion (N of about 50 patients) of the phase I ivuxolimab trial. Here is what the overall study found, with its caveats: Low levels of normalized T-cell clonal expansion were also shown by some nonresponding patients. After ivuxolimab, CD8+ T cells had more expanded clones than CD4+ T cells on average. In the 0.1-3.0 mg/kg groups, partial responders had among the lowest normalized peripheral clonal expansion, particularly in CD8+ T cells. The antigen specificity of the clonally expanded peripheral T cells was not determined. Clonal expansion of both CD4+ and CD8+ blood T cells was observed from baseline to week 6 at doses 0.1 to 3.0 mg/kg.

The trial excluded patients who had a history of autoimmune disease or who were on systemic immunosuppression. Peripheral blood for TCR sequencing was collected from all dose cohorts at baseline, on cycle 4 day 1, and on cycle 7 day 1. The samples were taken from a phase I, first-in-human, multicenter, open-label dose-escalation trial of ivuxolimab. Adults with locally advanced or metastatic melanoma, renal cell, hepatocellular, or head and neck squamous cell carcinoma were enrolled in the trial. CD4+ and CD8+ T cells were sorted separately from peripheral blood before TCR sequencing. Genomic DNA was extracted from sorted cells for sequencing of the TCRbeta CDR3 region. The immunoSEQ Assay was used to sequence the TCRbeta CDR3 regions. In its TCRdb copy, this immuneACCESS table keeps in-frame sequences only and misses some clones. Where compared with another copy, unresolved V genes explain less than half of these, and the others have no known cause. The sample table holds over 95,000 clones, of which roughly 95% were seen once. The ten biggest clones cover around 2% of the sample.

At the junction V is shortened by 5 bases and J by 5 bases; bases outside the gene matches: 11. The CDR3 runs 15 amino acids, cysteine and phenylalanine included. Only the CDR3 portion is preserved as DNA: 45 bases, with reading frame beginning at the first base. The germline V gene (reference sequence) supplies CDR1 SEHNR and CDR2 FQNEAQ. As regards this clone: The antigen it recognizes is unknown. There are no base qualities to consult, and no much larger clone falls within one base.

The source is an adult with an advanced solid tumor such as melanoma, head and neck, liver or kidney cancer. Here the chain combines TRBV7-9 and TRBJ2-5, and TRBD2 matches 7 of the central bases. The sequenced sample was CD4+ or CD8+ T cells sorted from blood, obtained in a trial of the OX40 agonist ivuxolimab. The CDR3 reads CASSPGLGGLETQYF. The sequenced DNA: TGTGCCAGCAGCCCCGGACTAGGTGGTTTGGAGACCCAGTACTTC.